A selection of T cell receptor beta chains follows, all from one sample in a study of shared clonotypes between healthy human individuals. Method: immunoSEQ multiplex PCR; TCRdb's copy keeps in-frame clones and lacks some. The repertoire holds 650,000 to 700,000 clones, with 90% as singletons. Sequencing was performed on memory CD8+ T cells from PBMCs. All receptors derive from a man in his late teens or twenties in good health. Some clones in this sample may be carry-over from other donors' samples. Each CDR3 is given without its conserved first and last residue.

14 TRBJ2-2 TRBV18 ASSFQASALTGELF
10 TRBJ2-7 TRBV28 ASSFKPGEQY
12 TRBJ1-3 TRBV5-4 ASSWGGSGNTIY
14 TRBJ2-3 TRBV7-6 ASSPLAGFSTDTQY
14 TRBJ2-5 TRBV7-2 ASSLGVGFRQETQY
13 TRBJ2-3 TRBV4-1 ASSQVSPASNTQY
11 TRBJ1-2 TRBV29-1 SVEEGQGQGYT
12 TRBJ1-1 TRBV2 ASSDSEGRTEAF
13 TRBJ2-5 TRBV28 ASSLESGTQETQY
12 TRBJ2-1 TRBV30 AWSVGTGVNEQF
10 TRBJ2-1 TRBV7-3 ASSLRGGEQF
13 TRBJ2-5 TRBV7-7 ASSLVGPDVGTQY
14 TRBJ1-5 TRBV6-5 ASSSSRWSSNQPQH
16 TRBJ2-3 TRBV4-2 ASSQPGRVAGGTDTQY
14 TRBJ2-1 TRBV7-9 ASSLWSSTPYNEQF
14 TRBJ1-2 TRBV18 ASSLIGQTRLDGYT
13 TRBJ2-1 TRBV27 ASSTGTGTYNEQF
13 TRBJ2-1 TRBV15 ATSRGTSGYNEQF
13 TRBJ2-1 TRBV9 ASSVGWDVYNEQF
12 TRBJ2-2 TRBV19 ASSILGPIGELF